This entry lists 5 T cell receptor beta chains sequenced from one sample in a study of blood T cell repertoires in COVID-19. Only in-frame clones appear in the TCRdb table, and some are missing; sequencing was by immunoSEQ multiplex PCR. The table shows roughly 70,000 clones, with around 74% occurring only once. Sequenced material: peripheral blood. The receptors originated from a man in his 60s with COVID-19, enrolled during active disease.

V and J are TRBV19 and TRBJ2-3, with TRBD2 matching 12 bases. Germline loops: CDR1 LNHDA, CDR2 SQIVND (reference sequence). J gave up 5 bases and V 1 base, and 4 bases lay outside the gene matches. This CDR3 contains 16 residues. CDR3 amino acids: CASSIVTSGGRDTQYF. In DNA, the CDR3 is TGTGCCAGTAGTATAGTGACTAGCGGGGGTAGAGATACGCAGTATTTT.

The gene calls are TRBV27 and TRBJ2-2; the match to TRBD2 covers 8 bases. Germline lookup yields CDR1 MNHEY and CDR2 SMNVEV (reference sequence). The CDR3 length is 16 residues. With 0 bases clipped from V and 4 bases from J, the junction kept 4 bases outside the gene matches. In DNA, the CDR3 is TGTGCCAGCAGTTTATCCTGGCTAGCGGGCACCGGGGAGCTGTTTTTT. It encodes CASSLSWLAGTGELFF.

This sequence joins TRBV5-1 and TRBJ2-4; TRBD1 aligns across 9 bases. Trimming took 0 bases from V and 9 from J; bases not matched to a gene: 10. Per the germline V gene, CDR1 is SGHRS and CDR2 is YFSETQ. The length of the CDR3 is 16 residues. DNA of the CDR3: TGCGCCAGCAGCTTGGCCCCGGGACAGGGAAAGGGCATTCAGTACTTC. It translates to CASSLAPGQGKGIQYF.

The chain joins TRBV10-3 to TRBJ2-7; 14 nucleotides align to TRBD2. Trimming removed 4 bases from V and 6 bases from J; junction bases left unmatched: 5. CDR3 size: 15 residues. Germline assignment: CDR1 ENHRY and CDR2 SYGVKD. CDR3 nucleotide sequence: TGTGCCATCAGTGGACTAGCGGGAGGGCCCTCCGAGCAGTACTTC. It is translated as CAISGLAGGPSEQYF.

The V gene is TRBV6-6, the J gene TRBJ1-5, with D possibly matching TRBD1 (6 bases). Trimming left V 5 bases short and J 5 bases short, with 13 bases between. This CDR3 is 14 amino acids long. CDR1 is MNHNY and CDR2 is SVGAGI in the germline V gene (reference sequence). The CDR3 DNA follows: TGTGCCAGCAGTCCAACGGACAGTTATCAGCCCCAGCATTTT. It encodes CASSPTDSYQPQHF.